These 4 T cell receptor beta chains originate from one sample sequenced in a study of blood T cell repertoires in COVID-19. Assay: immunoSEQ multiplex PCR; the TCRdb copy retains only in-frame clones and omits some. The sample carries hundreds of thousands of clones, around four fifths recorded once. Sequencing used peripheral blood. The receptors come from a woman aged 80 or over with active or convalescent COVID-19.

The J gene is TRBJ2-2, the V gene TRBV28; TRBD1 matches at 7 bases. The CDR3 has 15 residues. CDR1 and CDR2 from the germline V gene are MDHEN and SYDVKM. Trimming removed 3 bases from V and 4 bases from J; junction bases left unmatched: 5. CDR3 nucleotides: TGTGCCAGCAGTTTTTTGGACAGGCTCACCGGGGAGCTGTTTTTT. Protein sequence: CASSFLDRLTGELFF.

This chain's CDR3 is CASSSGQRETQYF. In DNA, the CDR3 is TGTGCCAGCAGCTCGGGACAGAGGGAGACCCAGTACTTC. V is TRBV11-2 and J is TRBJ2-5, with 7 bases identical to TRBD1. Germline values: CDR1 SGHAT, CDR2 FQNNGV. J gave up 5 bases and V 4 bases, and 4 bases lay outside the gene matches. The length of the CDR3 is 13 residues.

The CDR3: CASSYLRTGELFF. For the CDR3, the DNA is TGTGCCAGCAGTTACCTTCGTACCGGGGAGCTGTTTTTT. The V and J genes are TRBV6-2 or TRBV6-3 and TRBJ2-2; D gene unclear. CDR1 is MNHEY, CDR2 SVGEGT, per germline. The CDR3 totals 13 residues. V dropped 2 bases and J dropped 5 bases, with 6 bases sitting between them.

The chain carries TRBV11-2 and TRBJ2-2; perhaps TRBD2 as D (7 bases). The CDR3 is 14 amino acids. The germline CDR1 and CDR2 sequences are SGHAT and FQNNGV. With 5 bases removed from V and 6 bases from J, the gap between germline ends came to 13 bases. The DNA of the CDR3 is TGTGCCAGCAGCCCGCGAGGGGGGGCCGGGGAGCTGTTTTTT. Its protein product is CASSPRGGAGELFF.